This TCR beta chain appears in the sequencing data of a study of OX40 agonist ivuxolimab in advanced cancers. The CDR3 is 14 amino acids. Germline CDR1 is SGDLS and CDR2 is YYNGEE. The V and J ends lost 2 bases and 6 bases respectively, with 14 bases between them. Study results and limitations: Clonal expansion was seen in CD4+ and CD8+ blood T cells by week 6 at 0.1 to 3.0 mg/kg.

The table lists this clone with a few counts. Its target is not known. Libraries were prepared by immunoSEQ multiplex PCR; TCRdb keeps only in-frame clonotypes and omits some of them. The profile shows some 50,000 clones, approximately 83% of them singletons. The chain couples TRBV9 to TRBJ1-1; D gene uncertain. This receptor was taken from an adult with an advanced solid tumor such as melanoma, head and neck, liver or kidney cancer. Sequences were derived from CD4+ or CD8+ T cells sorted from blood, sampled in a trial of the OX40 agonist ivuxolimab. For the CDR3, the DNA is TGTGCCAGCAGCGTGGCACCGAGTACGGCTGAAGCTTTCTTT. Protein sequence: CASSVAPSTAEAFF.